This T cell receptor (beta chain) was recorded in a study of blood T cell repertoires in COVID-19. Using immunoSEQ multiplex PCR, the repertoire was profiled, and TCRdb retains in-frame clones only, with some absent. The profile covers about 360,000 clones, with roughly 86% appearing a single time and more than 2% taken by the ten largest. The CDR3 is 12 amino acids. The V end lost 0 bases, the J end lost 7 bases, and 8 bases lay between the germline ends. Per germline, CDR1 SGDLS and CDR2 YYNGEE. With regard to this clone: The sample carries other DNA sequences with the same CDR3.

The source of this sequence is a woman aged 35 to 49 with acute COVID-19. The chain recombines TRBV9 with TRBJ2-7, with D maybe TRBD1 (5 bases). The specimen was PBMCs or T cells enriched from blood (not recorded which). The CDR3 reads CASSVGQGEQYF. In nucleotides, the CDR3 is TGTGCCAGCAGCGTAGGTCAGGGTGAGCAGTACTTC.